The 3 T cell receptor beta chains below come from one sample, sequenced in a study of T-cell memory formation after mild COVID-19 (dated by TCRdb to the early 2020s). Library construction relied on 5' RACE. The reads were generated on an Illumina NovaSeq 6000. The raw public reads went through TCRdb reprocessing: fastp at Q25, MiXCR clone calling, in-frame beta chains kept. Identical CDR3 proteins give one entry, which carries the most common genes and DNA. The sample data list under 300,000 distinct CDR3 sequences, and around 15% of these were observed just once. Jointly, the top ten make up 22% of the sample. Material: PBMCs or a T cell subset sorted from them (not recorded which). The receptors shown here come from a man between 18 and 29 years old who had mild COVID-19 (a few samples of this study predate the infection). The sample titles of this study are shuffled in the database, so cell type and time point are left out; the donor was told from shared clones.

V and J are TRBV7-9 and TRBJ2-6, with TRBD1 matching over 10 bases. Germline V gene lookup returns CDR1 SEHNR and CDR2 FQNEAQ (reference sequence). The CDR3 spans 17 residues. Trimming cost V 1 base and J 2 bases; bases outside gene matches: 2. CDR3 loop: CASSLGQGAAGANVLTF. CDR3 coding DNA: TGTGCCAGCAGCTTAGGACAGGGGGCGGCTGGGGCCAACGTCCTGACTTTC.

This clonotype was seen only a few times. The chain joins TRBV12-3 or TRBV12-4 to TRBJ1-2; no reliable D call. The ends were cut back, 2 bases at V and 2 bases at J, with 9 bases in the middle. This CDR3 contains 14 residues. As DNA, the CDR3 is TGTGCCAGCAGTTTACAGGAACTAAACTATGGCTACACCTTC. This gives the protein CASSLQELNYGYTF.

The V and J genes are TRBV15 and TRBJ1-1; D remains unclear. The CDR3 runs 14 residues. Trimming took off 2 bases at V and 10 bases at J, with 17 bases between the two ends. Germline V CDR1 and CDR2: LNHNV, YYDKDF (reference sequence). In DNA, the CDR3 is TGTGCCACCAGCAGAAACGACGGGCTGATTGGAGCTTTCTTT. Translating it yields CATSRNDGLIGAFF.